This T cell receptor beta chain is from a study of blood T cell repertoires in COVID-19 (dated by TCRdb to 2019 to 2021). About the full investigation: Samples from collaborators originated in the United States, Italy and Spain and spanned both the acute and convalescent phases of COVID-19. The prospective study material was composed of cDNA or gDNA derived from T cells, B-cell-depleted T cells, or PBMCs. The dataset comprised deeply sampled blood TCRbeta repertoires from subjects exposed to, actively infected with, or recovered from COVID-19. A freely available public database, intended as a resource for researchers studying the immune response to SARS-CoV-2, is where the repertoires were released. Samples were obtained from the ongoing ImmuneRACE study (first 160 participants) and from about 1,300 subjects provided by 6 global collaborators. A de-identified subject ID, COVID-19 status, age in years and sex were almost always included in the sample metadata. HLA class I and class II types, where available, came from metadata supplied by the sample provider rather than from assay-based typing. The research as a whole found: How much clinical and demographic metadata was included differed by source and by participant, and the metadata was provided uncurated.

One collaborating source in Seattle enrolled patients while the patients were actively infected and followed the patients over time throughout the course of disease. Whole blood was collected in K2EDTA tubes by collaborating institutions according to the institutions' own protocols. Collaborator samples were shipped for TCRbeta analysis as frozen whole blood, isolated PBMCs, or DNA extracted from either sample type. Notes on this clone: Its antigen remains unidentified. No quality values exist for individual bases; no much larger clone is one base distant.

Including cysteine and phenylalanine, the CDR3 has 13 amino acids. Only the CDR3 portion is preserved as DNA: 39 bases, with reading frame beginning at the first base. V is clipped by 6 bases and J by 1 base, and the sequence between their germline boundaries is 10 bases long. TCRbeta CDR3 regions were amplified from genomic DNA by means of the immunoSEQ Assay, a bias-controlled multiplex PCR. The authors processed their data as follows. Nucleated cell counts per sample were estimated from amplification of reference gene primers within the assay. Sequence reads were collapsed and filtered to measure the absolute abundance of every unique TCRbeta CDR3 rearrangement. Productive Simpson clonality was computed per sample as the square root of Simpson's diversity index over productive rearrangements. TCRdb carries this immuneACCESS record with in-frame sequences only. Its versions omit some clonotypes, under half of them owing to an unresolved V gene in the studies checked, with the rest unexplained. For V, J and clone size, that table is used; D and trimming come from the DNA. The sample table contains under 300,000 clones; only one count was recorded for 86% of them. The ten largest clones capture under 15% of the sample.

In this chain, TRBV12-3 or TRBV12-4 is recombined with TRBJ2-7; perhaps TRBD1 is the D gene, with 6 bases matching. The sequenced sample consisted of peripheral blood. This sequence was found in a woman between 65 and 79 years old with COVID-19, enrolled during active disease. For the CDR3, the sequence is CASSPGQSYEQYF. The nucleotide sequence reads as follows: TGTGCCAGCAGCCCTGGACAGTCCTACGAGCAGTACTTC.